Each of the 19 T cell receptor beta chains below was sequenced from the same sample in a study of T cell responses to AZD1222 COVID-19 vaccine. Clones were sequenced by immunoSEQ multiplex PCR, and TCRdb holds only the in-frame ones, with some missing. The sample gives about 80,000 clones, approximately 83% of which show up once; approximately 3.6% is in the top ten. The sample was peripheral blood, taken 28 days after the second AZD1222 dose. These receptors were taken from an adult who received the AZD1222 COVID-19 vaccine.

This chain links TRBV5-4 with TRBJ2-7, with TRBD2 matching 9 bases. Germline lookup yields CDR1 SGHNT and CDR2 YYREEE (reference sequence). The CDR3 spans 15 residues. The junction had 5 bases not matched to a gene; V was cut back by 0 bases and J by 4 bases. CDR3 sequence: CASSLEGGGAYEQYF. CDR3 sequence (DNA): TGTGCCAGCAGCTTGGAGGGCGGGGGGGCTTACGAGCAGTACTTC.

V gene TRBV28 combines with J gene TRBJ1-1; 8 bases align to TRBD1. From germline, CDR1 is MDHEN and CDR2 SYDVKM. V lost 0 bases to trimming and J lost 1 base; unmatched junction nucleotides: 10. The CDR3 length is 18 residues. The CDR3 nucleotides are TGTGCCAGCAGTTTATGGGATCAGGGGGCGCGGGGGAACACTGAAGCTTTCTTT. It yields the protein CASSLWDQGARGNTEAFF.

The chain links TRBV7-9 to TRBJ1-4; D is unresolved. This CDR3 contains 13 residues. Germline values: CDR1 SEHNR, CDR2 FQNEAQ (reference sequence). V dropped 5 bases and J dropped 5 bases, with 9 bases sitting between them. The DNA for the CDR3 is TGTGCCAGCAGCGAAGACTGGAATGAAAAACTGTTTTTT. Residues: CASSEDWNEKLFF. Supplemented by reference TRBV7-9 and TRBJ1-4, the full variable domain reads DTGVSQNPRHKITKRGQNVTFRCDPISEHNRLYWYRQTLGQGPEFLTYFQNEAQLEKSRLLSDRFSAERPKGSFSTLEIQRTEQGDSAMYLCASSEDWNEKLFFGSGTQLSVL.

J is TRBJ1-4 and V is TRBV28; D may be TRBD1 (5 bases). Per the germline V gene, CDR1 is MDHEN and CDR2 is SYDVKM. This CDR3 has 15 amino acids. V was clipped by 6 bases and J by 3 bases, with 14 bases between them. The CDR3: CASRSPGGANEKLFF. The DNA for the CDR3 is TGTGCCAGCAGGTCCCCGGGGGGAGCTAATGAAAAACTGTTTTTT.

The rearrangement uses TRBV10-2 and TRBJ2-7; the match to TRBD1 covers 8 bases. The CDR3 contains 14 residues. Germline CDR1 reads WSHSY; CDR2 reads SAAADI. The trim removed 9 bases at V and 3 bases at J, leaving 10 bases unmatched. The CDR3 region has the DNA TGCGCCAGTAGGGGTGGGACAGGCGGCTACGAGCAGTACTTC. This translates into CASRGGTGGYEQYF.

This sequence joins TRBV19 and TRBJ1-5, with 11 positions matching TRBD1. The CDR3 length is 15 residues. The trim removed 5 bases at V and 5 bases at J, leaving 5 bases unmatched. Germline CDR1 is LNHDA and CDR2 is SQIVND (reference sequence). The CDR3 region has the DNA TGTGCCAGTAGTGGGACAGGGGGGACGGATCAGCCCCAGCATTTT. Translation: CASSGTGGTDQPQHF.

The chain couples TRBV5-4 to TRBJ2-5; no firm D call. The V and J ends lost 9 bases and 4 bases respectively, with 25 bases between them. There are 16 residues in the CDR3. Germline-derived CDR1 and CDR2 are SGHNT and YYREEE (reference sequence). The CDR3: CATTKGMTALGETQYF. CDR3 DNA: TGTGCCACCACAAAAGGAATGACCGCCCTGGGAGAGACCCAGTACTTC.

The chain joins TRBV7-9 to TRBJ2-1; a weak D match, TRBD2 (7 bases). V dropped 4 bases and J dropped 4 bases, with 17 bases sitting between them. CDR3 length: 16 residues. CDR1 and CDR2 (germline): SEHNR, FQNEAQ (reference sequence). The CDR3 nucleotides are TGTGCCAGCAGCTGGGGAGGGGGGGAAAAATACAATGAGCAGTTCTTC. Residues: CASSWGGGEKYNEQFF.

The rearrangement uses TRBV5-4 and TRBJ2-2; TRBD1 matches at 7 bases. The CDR3 runs to 15 residues. J gave up 5 bases and V 4 bases, and 8 bases lay outside the gene matches. Looked up from germline, CDR1 is SGHNT and CDR2 is YYREEE (reference sequence). CDR3 sequence reads: CASSHGQVRTGELFF. The CDR3, as DNA: TGTGCCAGCAGCCATGGACAGGTTCGGACCGGGGAGCTGTTTTTT.

V is TRBV7-2 and J is TRBJ1-2, with TRBD1 identical over 8 bases. The germline gives CDR1 SGHTA, CDR2 FQGNSA. V gave up 1 base and J gave up 8 bases; unmatched junction bases: 6. The CDR3 contains 14 residues. The CDR3 spells CASSLGQGARGYTF. The CDR3 bases are TGTGCCAGCAGCTTAGGGCAGGGGGCGCGGGGCTACACCTTC.

V usage is TRBV14 and J usage is TRBJ2-3; 13 nucleotides align to TRBD2. The length of the CDR3 is 19 residues. J was trimmed by 2 bases and V by 0 bases; bases with no gene match: 8. CDR1 SGHDN and CDR2 FVKESK come from the germline V gene. CDR3 nucleotides: TGTGCCAGCAGCCAAGATATGGGACTAGCGGGATATGACACAGATACGCAGTATTTT. Translation: CASSQDMGLAGYDTDTQYF.

The chain carries TRBV2 and TRBJ1-2; unclear D gene. The CDR3 is made up of 12 amino acids. Germline V gene sequence: CDR1 SNHLY, CDR2 FYNNEI. Trimming cost V 10 bases and J 4 bases, with 13 bases left between them. CDR3 in DNA: TGTGCCATCGGAACGACTTTCTATGGCTACACCTTC. This sequence encodes CAIGTTFYGYTF.

The V and J genes are TRBV28 and TRBJ1-2; maybe TRBD1 (5 bases). Germline V gene lookup returns CDR1 MDHEN and CDR2 SYDVKM. This CDR3 contains 14 residues. Trimming removed 7 bases from V and 4 bases from J, with 16 bases in between. CDR3 residues: CASIPAGAGYGYTF. DNA for the CDR3: TGTGCCAGCATTCCGGCTGGGGCGGGCTATGGCTACACCTTC.

The rearrangement joins TRBV6-5 to TRBJ2-7; 8 positions agree with TRBD1. The junction had 5 bases not matched to a gene; V was cut back by 6 bases and J by 1 base. Germline CDR1 reads MNHEY; CDR2 reads SVGAGI. This CDR3 has 14 amino acids. The CDR3 loop is CASSRTGSSYEQYF. The CDR3, as DNA: TGTGCCAGCAGCCGGACAGGGTCGTCCTACGAGCAGTACTTC.

J is TRBJ2-3 and V is TRBV5-4, with TRBD2 as a possible D gene (6 bases). V was clipped by 2 bases and J by 2 bases, with 15 bases between them. Looked up from germline, CDR1 is SGHNT and CDR2 is YYREEE (reference sequence). The CDR3 covers 16 residues. This CDR3 reads CASSFRTGLHTDTQYF. The CDR3 DNA sequence: TGTGCCAGCAGCTTCCGAACGGGACTTCACACAGATACGCAGTATTTT.

The genes are TRBV13 and TRBJ2-1, with D perhaps matching TRBD2 (5 bases). Trimming took 5 bases from V and 5 from J, leaving 13 bases between them. The length of the CDR3 is 14 residues. Germline loops: CDR1 PRHDT, CDR2 FYEKMQ (reference sequence). CDR3 region: CASSLQLGHNEQFF. DNA of the CDR3: TGTGCCAGCAGCCTCCAACTAGGACACAATGAGCAGTTCTTC. Together with reference TRBV13 and TRBJ2-1, the CDR3 gives the full variable domain: AAGVIQSPRHLIKEKRETATLKCYPIPRHDTVYWYQQGPGQDPQFLISFYEKMQSDKGSIPDRFSAQQFSDYHSELNMSSLELGDSALYFCASSLQLGHNEQFFGPGTRLTVL.

The chain uses TRBV29-1 and TRBJ2-1, with TRBD1 identical over 7 bases. The CDR3 is 13 residues long. Germline assignment: CDR1 SQVTM and CDR2 ANQGSEA. Unmatched junction bases numbered 9, after V lost 4 bases and J lost 9 bases. DNA of the CDR3: TGCAGCGTTGGCGAAGACAGGGTCAGTGAGCAGTTCTTC. Its translation: CSVGEDRVSEQFF.

The J gene is TRBJ1-5, the V gene TRBV15, with a weak D call TRBD1 (5 bases). The CDR3 runs to 15 residues. CDR1 LNHNV and CDR2 YYDKDF come from the germline V gene (reference sequence). The V gene lost 3 bases and the J gene lost 4 bases, with 13 bases spanning the gap. In DNA, the CDR3 is TGTGCCACCAGCAGGGCCAGGGAGCGAAATCAGCCCCAGCATTTT. Translation gives CATSRARERNQPQHF.

The V call is TRBV7-7, the J call TRBJ2-1; 8 bases match TRBD2. The CDR3 runs to 16 residues. Germline lookup yields CDR1 SSHAT and CDR2 FNYEAQ (reference sequence). V was pared by 0 bases and J by 4 bases, with 5 bases of the junction left unmatched. The CDR3 is CASSLAAGGPYNEQFF. Written as DNA, the CDR3 is TGTGCCAGCAGCTTAGCGGCGGGGGGCCCGTACAATGAGCAGTTCTTC.